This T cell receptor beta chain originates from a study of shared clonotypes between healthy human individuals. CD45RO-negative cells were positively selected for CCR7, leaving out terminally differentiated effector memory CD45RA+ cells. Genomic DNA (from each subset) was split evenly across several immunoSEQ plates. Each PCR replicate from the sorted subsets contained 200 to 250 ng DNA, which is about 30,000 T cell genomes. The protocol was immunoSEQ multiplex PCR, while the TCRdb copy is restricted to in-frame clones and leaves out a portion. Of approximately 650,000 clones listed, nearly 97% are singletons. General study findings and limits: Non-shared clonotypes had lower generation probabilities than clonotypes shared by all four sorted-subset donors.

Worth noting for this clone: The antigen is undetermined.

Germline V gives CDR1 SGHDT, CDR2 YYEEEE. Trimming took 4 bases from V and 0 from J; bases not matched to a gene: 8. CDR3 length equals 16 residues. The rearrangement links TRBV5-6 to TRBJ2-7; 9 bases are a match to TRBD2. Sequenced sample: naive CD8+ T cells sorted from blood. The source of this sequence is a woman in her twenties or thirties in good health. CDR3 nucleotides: TGTGCCAGCAGCCCGGGGAGCGGGGGGCCCTCCTACGAGCAGTACTTC. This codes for CASSPGSGGPSYEQYF.